The next 30 T cell receptor beta chains were all read from a single sample in a study of blood T cell repertoires in COVID-19 (dated by TCRdb to 2019 to 2021). Libraries were built with the immunoSEQ multiplex PCR assay. TCRdb carries this immuneACCESS record with in-frame sequences only. Its versions omit some clonotypes, under half of them owing to an unresolved V gene in the studies checked, with the rest unexplained. The sample table records around 98,000 clones; 65% to 85% of these occur just once. Of the sample, 15% to 20% falls within the top ten clones. The specimen sequenced was peripheral blood. Source of these receptors: a woman aged 55-75 years with acute or convalescent COVID-19.

This clone was detected once. J is TRBJ1-2 and V is TRBV5-8, with 7 bases that match TRBD1. Germline V gene lookup returns CDR1 SGHTS and CDR2 YDEGEE. V was clipped by 4 bases and J by 3 bases; unmatched bases: 3. This CDR3 contains 13 residues. This CDR3 reads CASSQGTDYGYTF. The CDR3 region has the DNA TGTGCCAGCAGCCAAGGGACAGACTATGGCTACACCTTC.

The rearrangement joins TRBV4-1 to TRBJ2-3; 10 nucleotides line up with TRBD2. Germline lookup yields CDR1 MGHRA and CDR2 YSYEKL. V trimming: 4 bases; J trimming: 3 bases; junction bases outside the gene matches: 10. The CDR3 sequence is 17 residues long. This chain's CDR3 is CASSPRRSGGATDTQYF. The CDR3 DNA is TGCGCCAGCAGCCCCCGTCGCAGCGGGGGGGCGACAGATACGCAGTATTTT.

Only one count was recorded for this clone. The chain is built from TRBV6-1 and TRBJ2-7, with D possibly TRBD2 on 5 matching bases. V shed 0 bases and J shed 0 bases, with 12 bases lying between them. The CDR3 is made up of 16 amino acids. The germline CDR1 and CDR2 sequences are MNHNS and SASEGT. CDR3 nucleotide sequence: TGTGCCAGCAGTGAAGCGCCAGCGGTGAGCTCCTACGAGCAGTACTTC. It encodes CASSEAPAVSSYEQYF.

The chain carries TRBV5-1 and TRBJ1-1; the match to TRBD1 covers 11 bases. V gave up 2 bases and J gave up 4 bases; unmatched junction bases: 1. Germline lookup yields CDR1 SGHRS and CDR2 YFSETQ. The CDR3 runs 14 residues. CDR3 nucleotide sequence: TGCGCCAGCAGCTTCGGGACAGGGGGCACTGAAGCTTTCTTT. Its protein is CASSFGTGGTEAFF.

The rearrangement uses TRBV9 and TRBJ2-2, with a possible D match to TRBD2 (5 bases). The V gene lost 0 bases and the J gene lost 0 bases, with 12 bases spanning the gap. The CDR3 spans 17 residues. In germline, CDR1 is SGDLS, CDR2 YYNGEE. In DNA, the CDR3 is TGTGCCAGCAGCGTAGGAGCCAGCGGCGCGAACACCGGGGAGCTGTTTTTT. It codes for CASSVGASGANTGELFF.

The chain carries TRBV6-5 and TRBJ1-6, with 7 bases identical to TRBD1. The CDR3 is 14 residues long. CDR1 and CDR2 from the germline V gene are MNHEY and SVGAGI. The trim removed 6 bases at V and 7 bases at J, leaving 6 bases unmatched. In DNA, the CDR3 is TGTGCCAGCAGAAGGGACAGCAAGAATTCACCCCTCCACTTT. Protein: CASRRDSKNSPLHF.

The rearrangement joins TRBV13 to TRBJ1-3; perhaps TRBD1 as D (5 bases). Trimming left V 4 bases short and J 2 bases short, with 12 bases between. Germline CDR1 and CDR2: PRHDT and FYEKMQ (reference sequence). The CDR3 is 15 amino acids. This CDR3 reads CASSYKQDAGNTIYF. In nucleotides, the CDR3 is TGTGCCAGCAGCTATAAACAGGACGCTGGAAACACCATATATTTT.

The chain is built from TRBV19 and TRBJ1-5; no definite D call. Germline V CDR1 and CDR2: LNHDA, SQIVND (reference sequence). With 6 bases removed from V and 6 bases from J, the gap between germline ends came to 15 bases. The CDR3 totals 14 residues. The CDR3 loop is CASSNLPLPQPQHF. CDR3 DNA: TGTGCCAGTAGCAACCTTCCCCTACCTCAGCCCCAGCATTTT.

This chain joins TRBV27 and TRBJ1-5; a possible D gene is TRBD1 (6 bases). Trimming stripped 5 bases from V and 7 bases from J, with 15 bases between. Per the germline V gene, CDR1 is MNHEY and CDR2 is SMNVEV (reference sequence). There are 14 residues in the CDR3. CDR3 coding DNA: TGTGCCAGCAGTAAACAGGGTCAAAAACAGCCCCAGCATTTT. It yields the protein CASSKQGQKQPQHF.

The gene calls are TRBV30 and TRBJ2-7; 13 bases are a match to TRBD2. The V segment lost 2 bases and the J segment 2 bases; nucleotides outside the gene matches: 6. Germline V CDR1 and CDR2: GTSNPN, SVGIG (reference sequence). CDR3 size: 16 residues. This CDR3 reads CAWSPLTSGGPYEQYF. In DNA form, the CDR3 reads TGTGCCTGGAGTCCCCTGACTAGCGGGGGGCCCTACGAGCAGTACTTC.

The chain's CDR3 is CASSLAGERSREKLFF. For the CDR3, the DNA is TGTGCCAGCAGCTTAGCGGGAGAGCGATCAAGAGAGAAACTGTTTTTT. The chain links TRBV7-2 to TRBJ1-4; D unclear. Looked up from germline, CDR1 is SGHTA and CDR2 is FQGNSA. The germline V and J ends were trimmed by 0 bases and 11 bases, with 19 bases remaining between them. The CDR3 is made up of 16 amino acids.

The rearrangement links TRBV6-1 to TRBJ1-1, with D hard to call. The V end lost 2 bases, the J end lost 0 bases, and 4 bases lay between the germline ends. CDR3 length equals 13 residues. Germline CDR1 is MNHNS and CDR2 is SASEGT. CDR3 amino acids: CASSERMNTEAFF. CDR3 nucleotide sequence: TGTGCCAGCAGTGAACGTATGAACACTGAAGCTTTCTTT.

V gene TRBV30 combines with J gene TRBJ1-2, with D unresolved. V lost 0 bases and J 8 bases, leaving 7 bases between the germline ends. The V gene's germline CDR1 is GTSNPN and CDR2 SVGIG (reference sequence). The CDR3 is made up of 11 amino acids. In DNA, the CDR3 is TGTGCCTGGAGTGTACTAAGGGGCTACACCTTC. Protein sequence: CAWSVLRGYTF.

The V call is TRBV4-1, the J call TRBJ1-5, with D possibly being TRBD1 (5 bases). Trimming cost V 0 bases and J 5 bases, with 11 bases left between them. Germline V gene data show CDR1 as MGHRA and CDR2 as YSYEKL. This CDR3 has 15 residues. The CDR3 spells CASSQDRASYQPQHF. The CDR3 coding sequence is TGCGCCAGCAGCCAAGACAGGGCATCGTATCAGCCCCAGCATTTT.

The chain combines TRBV12-3 or TRBV12-4 with TRBJ1-3; no reliable D call. The CDR3 extends over 11 amino acids. V was trimmed by 7 bases and J by 4 bases, leaving 5 bases between them. The CDR3: CASTLGNTIYF. The CDR3 region has the DNA TGTGCCAGCACGTTGGGAAACACCATATATTTT.

The rearrangement joins TRBV6-5 to TRBJ2-2; D might be TRBD1 (6 bases). V was shortened by 6 bases and J by 6 bases, with 11 bases between the two germline ends. The CDR3 runs 13 residues. Germline V gene sequence: CDR1 MNHEY, CDR2 SVGAGI. CDR3 DNA sequence: TGTGCCAGCAGCGCGACAGGCGCCGGGGAGCTGTTTTTT. Translating gives CASSATGAGELFF.

This clone was counted between two and nine times. This chain links TRBV7-2 with TRBJ2-1, with TRBD2 matching 15 bases. CDR3 size: 15 residues. Germline loops: CDR1 SGHTA, CDR2 FQGNSA. V lost 5 bases, J lost 9 bases, and 5 bases stayed unmatched. CDR3 DNA: TGTGCCAGCAGCGCAGGACTAGCGGGGGGGCTTGAGCAGTTCTTC. It translates to CASSAGLAGGLEQFF.

J is TRBJ1-5 and V is TRBV12-5; the D is unclear. This CDR3 is built from 13 residues. The germline V and J ends were trimmed by 6 bases and 0 bases, with 6 bases remaining between them. Germline lookup yields CDR1 LGHNT and CDR2 FRNRAP. CDR3 nucleotides: TGTGCTAGTGGGCAGGATAGCAATCAGCCCCAGCATTTT. Translation gives CASGQDSNQPQHF.

The chain uses TRBV11-2 and TRBJ2-7; 7 bases agree with TRBD1. The CDR3 length is 15 residues. Per germline, CDR1 SGHAT and CDR2 FQNNGV. The trim removed 1 base at V and 7 bases at J, leaving 10 bases unmatched. For the CDR3, the DNA is TGTGCCAGCAGCTTAGCCCCTACAGGGGCCAGGGAGCAGTACTTC. Translating it yields CASSLAPTGAREQYF.

This clone came up a few times. The chain recombines TRBV30 with TRBJ1-2; D possibly corresponds to TRBD1 (6 bases). The CDR3 runs 12 residues. The V gene lost 4 bases and the J gene lost 7 bases, with 13 bases spanning the gap. Germline V gives CDR1 GTSNPN, CDR2 SVGIG (reference sequence). CDR3 sequence (DNA): TGTGCCTGGACTCCCACAGGGCCTGGCTACACCTTC. Its protein is CAWTPTGPGYTF.

This clone was seen once. Here the CDR3 reads CASSRRTGIIGELFF. DNA for the CDR3: TGTGCCAGCAGCCGGCGGACAGGTATCATCGGGGAGCTGTTTTTT. This chain uses TRBV7-2 with TRBJ2-2, with 7 nucleotides matching TRBD1. The CDR3 runs to 15 residues. Germline assignment: CDR1 SGHTA and CDR2 FQGNSA. Trimming at V came to 5 bases and at J to 7 bases, leaving 10 bases not matched to a gene.

This chain joins TRBV2 and TRBJ1-1; D gene ambiguous. V lost 1 base and J lost 1, with 7 bases in between. Germline values: CDR1 SNHLY, CDR2 FYNNEI. The CDR3 is 14 residues long. The CDR3 nucleotides read TGTGCCAGCAGTGAAGATCATTGGAACACTGAAGCTTTCTTT. Amino acid sequence: CASSEDHWNTEAFF. The entire variable domain, with the rest obtained from reference TRBV2 and TRBJ1-1, is as follows: EPEVTQTPSHQVTQMGQEVILRCVPISNHLYFYWYRQILGQKVEFLVSFYNNEISEKSEIFDDQFSVERPDGSNFTLKIRSTKLEDSAMYFCASSEDHWNTEAFFGQGTRLTVV.

The gene calls are TRBV7-2 and TRBJ1-5, with D unclear. This CDR3 region has 15 residues. V lost 0 bases and J 0 bases, leaving 6 bases between the germline ends. Looked up from germline, CDR1 is SGHTA and CDR2 is FQGNSA. DNA for the CDR3: TGTGCCAGCAGCTTAGCCGGAGATAGCAATCAGCCCCAGCATTTT. This sequence encodes CASSLAGDSNQPQHF.

The CDR3 reads CASSLEQGRGEAFF. CDR3 in DNA: TGTGCCAGCAGCTTAGAGCAGGGCCGGGGGGAAGCTTTCTTT. The chain combines TRBV7-9 with TRBJ1-1; possibly TRBD1 for D (5 bases). The CDR3 spans 14 residues. Germline CDR1 is SEHNR and CDR2 is FQNEAQ (reference sequence). Trimming cost V 1 base and J 8 bases, with 14 bases left between them.

The chain combines TRBV10-3 with TRBJ1-1; the D is unclear. This CDR3 region has 11 residues. Trimming took 5 bases from V and 2 from J, leaving 3 bases between them. Per germline, CDR1 ENHRY and CDR2 SYGVKD. As DNA, the CDR3 is TGTGCCATCAGTTCAAACACTGAAGCTTTCTTT. Translated, it gives CAISSNTEAFF.

The chain uses TRBV6-6 and TRBJ1-1; TRBD1 agrees at 10 bases. CDR1 MNHNY and CDR2 SVGAGI come from the germline V gene (reference sequence). After removal of 6 bases from V and 5 bases from J, the junction contained 3 bases not matched to a gene. CDR3 size: 13 residues. Here the CDR3 DNA reads TGTGCCAGCAGAGGACAGGGGGAAACTGAAGCTTTCTTT. It specifies CASRGQGETEAFF.

V usage is TRBV7-2 and J usage is TRBJ2-1; TRBD2 agrees at 7 bases. This CDR3 is 16 amino acids long. CDR1 and CDR2 from the germline V gene are SGHTA and FQGNSA. Germline trimming cut 3 bases from V and 2 bases from J; bases unmatched to any gene: 7. DNA for the CDR3: TGTGCCAGCAGCTTTCCGGGGGGTTTAACCTACAATGAGCAGTTCTTC. Its translation is CASSFPGGLTYNEQFF.

The V call is TRBV10-3, the J call TRBJ1-6, with D unresolved. CDR1 and CDR2 from the germline V gene are ENHRY and SYGVKD. CDR3 size: 15 residues. The V gene lost 4 bases and the J gene lost 7 bases, with 14 bases spanning the gap. The CDR3 nucleotides read TGTGCCATCAGTGGGACCGGGAACTCAAATTCACCCCTCCACTTT. It yields the protein CAISGTGNSNSPLHF.

This sequence joins TRBV7-3 and TRBJ2-3, with 9 bases identical to TRBD2. Germline V CDR1 and CDR2: SGHTA, FQGTGA. J gave up 2 bases and V 5 bases, and 11 bases lay outside the gene matches. This CDR3 spans 17 amino acids. This CDR3 reads CASSRLTAGGPTDTQYF. Here the CDR3 DNA reads TGTGCCAGCAGCCGCCTTACAGCGGGGGGCCCCACAGATACGCAGTATTTT.

This clone was detected only a few times. The V gene is TRBV5-6, the J gene TRBJ1-2; no firm D call. Germline V gene data show CDR1 as SGHDT and CDR2 as YYEEEE. V shed 6 bases and J shed 6 bases, with 15 bases lying between them. The CDR3 loop spans 13 amino acids. CDR3 in amino acids: CASTRQRSDGYTF. The CDR3 DNA is TGTGCCAGCACCCGCCAGCGATCCGATGGCTACACCTTC.